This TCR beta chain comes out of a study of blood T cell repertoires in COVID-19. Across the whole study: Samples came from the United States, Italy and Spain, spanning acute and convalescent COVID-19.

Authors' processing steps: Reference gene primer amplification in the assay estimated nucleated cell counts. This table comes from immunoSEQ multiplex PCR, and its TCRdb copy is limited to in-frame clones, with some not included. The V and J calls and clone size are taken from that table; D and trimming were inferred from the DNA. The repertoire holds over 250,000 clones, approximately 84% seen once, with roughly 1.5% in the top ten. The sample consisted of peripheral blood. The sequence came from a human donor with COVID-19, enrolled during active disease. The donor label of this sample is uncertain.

The CDR3 is CASRYRTGGFGEQYF. CDR3 coding DNA: TGTGCCAGCAGGTACCGGACAGGGGGCTTTGGCGAGCAGTACTTC. V usage is TRBV28 and J usage is TRBJ2-7, with TRBD1 matching 11 bases. The CDR3 is 15 amino acids. The V and J ends lost 6 bases and 6 bases, in that order; junction bases with no gene match: 10. Germline values: CDR1 MDHEN, CDR2 SYDVKM.